These T cell receptor beta chains were read from a single sample in a study of Ad26.COV2.S vaccination and SARS-CoV-2 variants. Libraries were prepared by immunoSEQ multiplex PCR; TCRdb keeps only in-frame clonotypes and omits some of them. The data show 350,000 to 400,000 clones, 70% to 90% seen once. The source was peripheral blood, collected in a trial of Ad26.COV2.S vaccine versus placebo. All receptors derive from a person between 18 and 59 years old who received the Ad26.COV2.S COVID-19 vaccine or a placebo. Each CDR3 is given with its conserved first and last residue. Fields, in order: J gene, D gene, clone size, V gene, CDR3 protein, CDR3 DNA. D genes are given only for firm matches. Size values are once, few and many counts, or a class for expanded clones, and some rows have none.

j_call: TRBJ2-7; d_call: NA; clone_size: NA; v_call: TRBV5-6; cdr3_aa: CASSYRNSYEQYF; cdr3_nt: TGTGCCAGCAGCTACAGGAATTCCTACGAGCAGTACTTC
j_call: TRBJ1-1; d_call: NA; clone_size: few; v_call: TRBV11-2; cdr3_aa: CASSRTTDEAFF; cdr3_nt: TGTGCCAGCAGCCGAACGACAGACGAAGCTTTCTTT
j_call: TRBJ1-4; d_call: NA; clone_size: NA; v_call: TRBV7-8; cdr3_aa: CASSFRGATNEKLFF; cdr3_nt: TGTGCCAGCAGCTTTAGGGGTGCAACTAATGAAAAACTGTTTTTT
j_call: TRBJ2-3; d_call: NA; clone_size: NA; v_call: TRBV5-4; cdr3_aa: CASSRQGVLTDTQYF; cdr3_nt: TGTGCCAGCAGCCGGCAGGGAGTACTCACAGATACGCAGTATTTT
j_call: TRBJ2-5; d_call: TRBD2; clone_size: NA; v_call: TRBV5-8; cdr3_aa: CASSLNIAGFPRETQYF; cdr3_nt: TGTGCCAGCAGCTTGAATATAGCGGGCTTCCCGCGGGAGACCCAGTACTTC
j_call: TRBJ1-1; d_call: NA; clone_size: NA; v_call: TRBV18; cdr3_aa: CASSPSGARGPEAFF; cdr3_nt: TGTGCCAGCTCACCGTCAGGGGCGCGAGGACCTGAAGCTTTCTTT
j_call: TRBJ2-5; d_call: TRBD2; clone_size: NA; v_call: TRBV5-4; cdr3_aa: CASSLGRGGQETQYF; cdr3_nt: TGTGCCAGCAGCTTGGGGCGGGGGGGCCAAGAGACCCAGTACTTC
j_call: TRBJ1-1; d_call: TRBD1; clone_size: NA; v_call: TRBV4-3; cdr3_aa: CASSHGQGMNTEAFF; cdr3_nt: TGCGCCAGCAGCCACGGACAGGGAATGAACACTGAAGCTTTCTTT
j_call: TRBJ1-2; d_call: NA; clone_size: NA; v_call: TRBV9; cdr3_aa: CASSLAQRGAGGYTF; cdr3_nt: TGTGCCAGCAGCCTAGCTCAAAGAGGGGCGGGCGGCTACACCTTC
j_call: TRBJ1-2; d_call: NA; clone_size: NA; v_call: TRBV4-1; cdr3_aa: CASSQDDDGYTF; cdr3_nt: TGCGCCAGCAGCCAAGACGATGACGGCTACACCTTC
j_call: TRBJ2-5; d_call: NA; clone_size: NA; v_call: TRBV21-1; cdr3_aa: CASSKETQYF; cdr3_nt: TGTGCCAGCAGCAAGGAGACCCAGTACTTC
j_call: TRBJ2-2; d_call: NA; clone_size: NA; v_call: TRBV7-8; cdr3_aa: CASSLAPSHRQIYAGELFF; cdr3_nt: TGTGCCAGCAGCTTAGCGCCTTCGCACAGACAGATTTACGCCGGGGAGCTGTTTTTT
j_call: TRBJ1-1; d_call: TRBD1; clone_size: NA; v_call: TRBV11-2; cdr3_aa: CASSSDRATEAFF; cdr3_nt: TGTGCCAGCAGCTCGGACAGGGCCACTGAAGCTTTCTTT
j_call: TRBJ1-1; d_call: NA; clone_size: NA; v_call: TRBV10-3; cdr3_aa: CAISEGQNTEAFF; cdr3_nt: TGTGCCATCAGTGAAGGACAGAACACTGAAGCTTTCTTT
j_call: TRBJ1-6; d_call: NA; clone_size: NA; v_call: TRBV5-4; cdr3_aa: CASSLDHNSPLHF; cdr3_nt: TGTGCCAGCAGCTTGGATCATAATTCACCCCTCCACTTT
j_call: TRBJ2-3; d_call: TRBD2; clone_size: NA; v_call: TRBV7-2; cdr3_aa: CASSFVGGGYTDTQYF; cdr3_nt: TGTGCCAGCAGCTTTGTGGGCGGGGGATACACAGATACGCAGTATTTT
j_call: TRBJ2-7; d_call: NA; clone_size: NA; v_call: TRBV7-8; cdr3_aa: CASSLGRVGLDEQYF; cdr3_nt: TGTGCCAGCAGCTTAGGGAGGGTAGGGCTAGACGAGCAGTACTTC
j_call: TRBJ2-7; d_call: TRBD1; clone_size: NA; v_call: TRBV6-2/TRBV6-3; cdr3_aa: CASSYNRDRDYEQYF; cdr3_nt: TGTGCCAGCAGTTACAATAGGGACAGAGATTACGAGCAGTACTTC
j_call: TRBJ2-1; d_call: NA; clone_size: NA; v_call: TRBV5-6; cdr3_aa: CASSHQNEQFF; cdr3_nt: TGTGCCAGCAGTCATCAAAATGAGCAGTTCTTC
j_call: TRBJ2-3; d_call: NA; clone_size: NA; v_call: TRBV5-1; cdr3_aa: CATSSEADTQYF; cdr3_nt: TGCGCCACCTCGTCCGAGGCAGATACGCAGTATTTT
j_call: TRBJ2-5; d_call: TRBD2; clone_size: once; v_call: TRBV3-1/TRBV3-2; cdr3_aa: CASSPGRETQYF; cdr3_nt: TGTGCCAGCAGCCCCGGGAGGGAGACCCAGTACTTC
j_call: TRBJ1-6; d_call: TRBD1; clone_size: few; v_call: TRBV11-2; cdr3_aa: CASSLGGGGSPLHF; cdr3_nt: TGTGCCAGCAGCTTAGGAGGGGGCGGTTCACCCCTCCACTTT
j_call: TRBJ1-1; d_call: NA; clone_size: NA; v_call: TRBV7-9; cdr3_aa: CASSPTVIGTFF; cdr3_nt: TGTGCCAGCAGCCCCACGGTCATTGGGACTTTCTTT
j_call: TRBJ1-2; d_call: TRBD1; clone_size: many; v_call: TRBV7-2; cdr3_aa: CASSFTGGLGYTF; cdr3_nt: TGTGCCAGCAGCTTTACAGGGGGCCTGGGCTACACCTTC
j_call: TRBJ2-7; d_call: NA; clone_size: NA; v_call: TRBV4-1; cdr3_aa: CASSQEHRANYEQYF; cdr3_nt: TGCGCCAGCAGCCAAGAGCACAGGGCCAACTACGAGCAGTACTTC
j_call: TRBJ1-5; d_call: NA; clone_size: NA; v_call: TRBV6-1; cdr3_aa: CASREDLNQPQHF; cdr3_nt: TGTGCCAGCAGGGAAGATCTCAATCAGCCCCAGCATTTT
j_call: TRBJ2-4; d_call: NA; clone_size: NA; v_call: TRBV6-4; cdr3_aa: CASSDSDGYQYF; cdr3_nt: TGTGCCAGCAGTGACTCGGACGGATATCAGTACTTC
j_call: TRBJ2-6; d_call: NA; clone_size: NA; v_call: TRBV7-9; cdr3_aa: CASSHISGANVLTF; cdr3_nt: TGTGCCAGCAGTCATATCTCTGGGGCCAACGTCCTGACTTTC
j_call: TRBJ2-2; d_call: NA; clone_size: NA; v_call: TRBV11-2; cdr3_aa: CASSSNQRGLELFF; cdr3_nt: TGTGCCAGCAGCTCTAACCAAAGAGGGCTGGAGCTGTTTTTT
j_call: TRBJ1-1; d_call: NA; clone_size: NA; v_call: TRBV12-3/TRBV12-4; cdr3_aa: CASGLTAPAKAFF; cdr3_nt: TGTGCCAGCGGGTTGACAGCGCCGGCGAAAGCTTTCTTT
j_call: TRBJ1-1; d_call: NA; clone_size: once; v_call: TRBV5-5; cdr3_aa: CASSLRTGFAEAFF; cdr3_nt: TGTGCCAGCAGCTTGAGAACAGGGTTTGCTGAAGCTTTCTTT
j_call: TRBJ2-5; d_call: NA; clone_size: NA; v_call: TRBV27; cdr3_aa: CASSPWDGSQETQYF; cdr3_nt: TGTGCCAGCAGCCCCTGGGACGGTAGCCAAGAGACCCAGTACTTC
j_call: TRBJ1-1; d_call: NA; clone_size: NA; v_call: TRBV19; cdr3_aa: CASSMWAPGDTEAFF; cdr3_nt: TGTGCCAGTAGTATGTGGGCCCCAGGGGACACTGAAGCTTTCTTT
j_call: TRBJ1-1; d_call: NA; clone_size: NA; v_call: TRBV2; cdr3_aa: CASSVNRDTEAFF; cdr3_nt: TGTGCCAGCAGTGTAAACAGGGACACTGAAGCTTTCTTT
j_call: TRBJ1-2; d_call: NA; clone_size: NA; v_call: TRBV19; cdr3_aa: CASSPRDSYGYTF; cdr3_nt: TGTGCCAGTAGTCCCCGGGACTCCTATGGCTACACCTTC
j_call: TRBJ2-7; d_call: NA; clone_size: NA; v_call: TRBV18; cdr3_aa: CASSLDRELYEQYF; cdr3_nt: TGTGCCAGCTCCCTAGACAGAGAACTCTACGAGCAGTACTTC
j_call: TRBJ2-6; d_call: NA; clone_size: NA; v_call: TRBV6-1; cdr3_aa: CASSEGGANVLTF; cdr3_nt: TGTGCCAGCAGTGAGGGTGGGGCCAACGTCCTGACTTTC
j_call: TRBJ1-1; d_call: NA; clone_size: NA; v_call: TRBV12-3/TRBV12-4; cdr3_aa: CASSFGVRGPAFF; cdr3_nt: TGTGCCAGCAGTTTCGGGGTGCGGGGTCCCGCTTTCTTT
j_call: TRBJ1-1; d_call: NA; clone_size: NA; v_call: TRBV7-9; cdr3_aa: CASSLEPDTEAFF; cdr3_nt: TGTGCCAGCAGCTTAGAGCCAGACACTGAAGCTTTCTTT
j_call: TRBJ1-2; d_call: NA; clone_size: NA; v_call: TRBV6-2/TRBV6-3; cdr3_aa: CASSLPGLYYGYTF; cdr3_nt: TGTGCCAGCAGCCTCCCGGGACTCTACTATGGCTACACCTTC
j_call: TRBJ2-3; d_call: TRBD2; clone_size: NA; v_call: TRBV7-2; cdr3_aa: CASSPGLETDTQYF; cdr3_nt: TGTGCCAGCAGCCCGGGACTAGAAACAGATACGCAGTATTTT
j_call: TRBJ1-3; d_call: NA; clone_size: NA; v_call: TRBV5-1; cdr3_aa: CASSLAGPSGNTIYF; cdr3_nt: TGCGCCAGCAGCTTGGCCGGTCCCTCTGGAAACACCATATATTTT
j_call: TRBJ2-3; d_call: NA; clone_size: NA; v_call: TRBV5-8; cdr3_aa: CASSLAIRGGTDTQYF; cdr3_nt: TGTGCCAGCAGCTTGGCCATAAGGGGAGGCACAGATACGCAGTATTTT
j_call: TRBJ2-5; d_call: NA; clone_size: once; v_call: TRBV5-1; cdr3_aa: CASSLVRPGLETQYF; cdr3_nt: TGCGCCAGCAGCTTAGTACGACCGGGGCTGGAGACCCAGTACTTC
j_call: TRBJ1-2; d_call: TRBD1; clone_size: NA; v_call: TRBV11-2; cdr3_aa: CASSSNTGGRNYGYTF; cdr3_nt: TGTGCCAGCAGCTCTAATACAGGGGGCAGGAACTATGGCTACACCTTC
j_call: TRBJ1-2; d_call: NA; clone_size: NA; v_call: TRBV6-6; cdr3_aa: CASSYRGTNYGYTF; cdr3_nt: TGTGCCAGCAGTTACCGGGGAACTAACTATGGCTACACCTTC
j_call: TRBJ2-5; d_call: NA; clone_size: NA; v_call: TRBV6-5; cdr3_aa: CASSSGANQETQYF; cdr3_nt: TGTGCCAGCAGCTCCGGGGCCAACCAAGAGACCCAGTACTTC
j_call: TRBJ1-6; d_call: TRBD1; clone_size: NA; v_call: TRBV6-5; cdr3_aa: CASSYAGGATGSPLHF; cdr3_nt: TGTGCCAGCAGTTACGCAGGGGGCGCCACGGGATCACCCCTCCACTTT
j_call: TRBJ1-6; d_call: NA; clone_size: NA; v_call: TRBV5-1; cdr3_aa: CASSLAGKGRSPLHF; cdr3_nt: TGCGCCAGCAGCTTGGCCGGGAAGGGGCGATCACCCCTCCACTTT
j_call: TRBJ1-3; d_call: NA; clone_size: NA; v_call: TRBV6-5; cdr3_aa: CASGAGTGNTIYF; cdr3_nt: TGTGCCAGCGGAGCAGGGACGGGAAACACCATATATTTT
j_call: TRBJ1-1; d_call: NA; clone_size: once; v_call: TRBV7-9; cdr3_aa: CASSSPGPNTEAFF; cdr3_nt: TGTGCCAGCAGCTCACCGGGGCCGAACACTGAAGCTTTCTTT
j_call: TRBJ1-6; d_call: TRBD1; clone_size: NA; v_call: TRBV4-3; cdr3_aa: CASSQATDRVRWGNSPLHF; cdr3_nt: TGCGCCAGCAGCCAAGCTACGGACAGGGTTCGGTGGGGCAATTCACCCCTCCACTTT
j_call: TRBJ2-2; d_call: TRBD1; clone_size: NA; v_call: TRBV5-1; cdr3_aa: CASSRDRADTGELFF; cdr3_nt: TGCGCCAGCAGCCGGGACAGGGCCGACACCGGGGAGCTGTTTTTT
j_call: TRBJ1-2; d_call: NA; clone_size: NA; v_call: TRBV23-1; cdr3_aa: CASSQNFPPGAREGYTF; cdr3_nt: TGCGCCAGCAGTCAAAATTTCCCCCCGGGGGCAAGAGAGGGCTACACCTTC